The following is a TCR beta chain sequence with its context. Its antigen remains unidentified. The data originate from a study of vaccination and CD4 T cells after COVID-19. Across the study: Controls had a CEFX pool, an HIV-1 Nef pool, or no peptide added.

As for treatment: roughly 10-day PBMC culture with coronavirus spike peptide pools or control peptides (ViraFEST assay). The assay that was used to sequence DNA from cultured CD4+ T cells was the Oncomine TCR Beta short-read assay. Genomic DNA was drawn out of CD4+ T cells grown in culture. TCRdb fed the PCR reads into MiXCR, producing one record per CDR3 protein. The sample gives more than 20,000 distinct CDR3 sequences, under 75% of which show up once; more than 6.5% is in the top ten. The CDR3 runs 15 residues. The V and J ends lost 8 bases and 0 bases, in that order; junction bases with no gene match: 9. The germline V gene encodes CDR1 MNHNS and CDR2 SASEGT.

The sample taken for sequencing was CD4+ T cells from blood, cultured in vitro. This clonotype was sampled from a human donor who had recovered from COVID-19. The gene calls are TRBV6-1 and TRBJ2-7; 8 nucleotides align to TRBD2. The chain's CDR3 is CASRGGAGASYEQYF. In nucleotides, the CDR3 is TGTGCCAGCCGGGGGGGGGCGGGAGCCTCCTACGAGCAGTACTTC.